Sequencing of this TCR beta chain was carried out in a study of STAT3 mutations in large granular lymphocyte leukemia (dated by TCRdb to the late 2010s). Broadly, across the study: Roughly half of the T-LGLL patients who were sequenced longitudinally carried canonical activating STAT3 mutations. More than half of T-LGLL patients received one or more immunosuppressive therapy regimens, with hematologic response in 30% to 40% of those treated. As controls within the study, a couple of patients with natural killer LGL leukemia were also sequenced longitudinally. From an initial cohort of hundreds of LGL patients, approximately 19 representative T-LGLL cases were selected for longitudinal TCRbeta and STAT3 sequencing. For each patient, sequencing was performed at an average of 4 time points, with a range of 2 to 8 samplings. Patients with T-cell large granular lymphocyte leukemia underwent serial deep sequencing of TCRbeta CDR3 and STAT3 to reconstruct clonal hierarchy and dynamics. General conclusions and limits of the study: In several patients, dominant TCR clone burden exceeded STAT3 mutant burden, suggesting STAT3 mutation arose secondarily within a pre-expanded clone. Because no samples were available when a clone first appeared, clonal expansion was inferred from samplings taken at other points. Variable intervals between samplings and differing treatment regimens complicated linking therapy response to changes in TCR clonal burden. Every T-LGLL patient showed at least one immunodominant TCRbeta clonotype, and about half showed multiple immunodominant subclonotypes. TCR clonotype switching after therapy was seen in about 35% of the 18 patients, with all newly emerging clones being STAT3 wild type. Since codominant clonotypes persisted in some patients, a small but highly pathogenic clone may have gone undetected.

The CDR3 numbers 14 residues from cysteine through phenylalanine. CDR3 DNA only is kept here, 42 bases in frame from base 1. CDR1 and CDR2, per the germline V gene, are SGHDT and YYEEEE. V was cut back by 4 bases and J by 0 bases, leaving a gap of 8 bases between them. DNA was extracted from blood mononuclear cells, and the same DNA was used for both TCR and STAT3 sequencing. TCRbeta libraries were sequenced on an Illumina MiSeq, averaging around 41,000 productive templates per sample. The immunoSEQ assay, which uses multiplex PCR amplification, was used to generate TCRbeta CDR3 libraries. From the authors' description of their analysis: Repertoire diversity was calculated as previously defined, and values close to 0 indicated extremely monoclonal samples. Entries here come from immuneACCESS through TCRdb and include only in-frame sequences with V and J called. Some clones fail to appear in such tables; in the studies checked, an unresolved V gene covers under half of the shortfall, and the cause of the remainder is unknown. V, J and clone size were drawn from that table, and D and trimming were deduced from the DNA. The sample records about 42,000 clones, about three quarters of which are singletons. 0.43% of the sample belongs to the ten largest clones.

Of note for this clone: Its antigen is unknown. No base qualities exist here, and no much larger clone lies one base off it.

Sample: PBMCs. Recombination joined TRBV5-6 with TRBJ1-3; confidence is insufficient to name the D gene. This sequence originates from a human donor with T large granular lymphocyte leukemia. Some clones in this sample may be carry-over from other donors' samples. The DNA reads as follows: TGTGCCAGCAGCCGGCCTAGCTCTGGAAACACCATATATTTT. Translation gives CASSRPSSGNTIYF. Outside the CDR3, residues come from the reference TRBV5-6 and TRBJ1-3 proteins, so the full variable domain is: DAGVTQSPTHLIKTRGQQVTLRCSPKSGHDTVSWYQQALGQGPQFIFQYYEEEERQRGNFPDRFSGHQFPNYSSELNVNALLLGDSALYLCASSRPSSGNTIYFGEGSWLTVV.